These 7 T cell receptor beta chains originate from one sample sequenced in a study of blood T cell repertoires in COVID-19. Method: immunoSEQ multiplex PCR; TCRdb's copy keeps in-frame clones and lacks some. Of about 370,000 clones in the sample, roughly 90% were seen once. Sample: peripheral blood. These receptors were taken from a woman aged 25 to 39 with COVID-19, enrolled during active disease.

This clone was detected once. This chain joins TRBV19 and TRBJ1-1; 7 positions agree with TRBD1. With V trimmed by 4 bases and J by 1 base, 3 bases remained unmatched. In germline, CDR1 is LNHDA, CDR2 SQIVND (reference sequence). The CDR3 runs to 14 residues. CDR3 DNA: TGTGCCAGTAGTACTTGGGACAGGAACACTGAAGCTTTCTTT. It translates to CASSTWDRNTEAFF. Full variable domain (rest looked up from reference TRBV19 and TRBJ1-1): DGGITQSPKYLFRKEGQNVTLSCEQNLNHDAMYWYRQDPGQGLRLIYYSQIVNDFQKGDIAEGYSVSREKKESFPLTVTSAQKNPTAFYLCASSTWDRNTEAFFGQGTRLTVV.

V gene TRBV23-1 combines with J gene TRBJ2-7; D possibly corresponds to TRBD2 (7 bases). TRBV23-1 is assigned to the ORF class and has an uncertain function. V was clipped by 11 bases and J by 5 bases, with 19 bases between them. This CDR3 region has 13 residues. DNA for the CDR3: TGCGCCGAGCCTAGTCGGGGGGCTAACGAGCAGTACGTC. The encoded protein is CAEPSRGANEQYV.

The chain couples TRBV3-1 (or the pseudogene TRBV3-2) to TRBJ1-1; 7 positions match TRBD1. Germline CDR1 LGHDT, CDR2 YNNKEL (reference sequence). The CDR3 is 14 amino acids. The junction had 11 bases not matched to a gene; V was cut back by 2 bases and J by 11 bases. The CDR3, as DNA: TGTGCCAGCAGCCAACCCCCGGGGACAGTTGCCGCTTTCTTT. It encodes CASSQPPGTVAAFF.

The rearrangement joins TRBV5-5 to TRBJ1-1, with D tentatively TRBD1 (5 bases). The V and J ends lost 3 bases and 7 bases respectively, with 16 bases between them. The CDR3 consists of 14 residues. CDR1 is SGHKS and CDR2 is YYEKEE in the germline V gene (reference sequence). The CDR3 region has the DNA TGTGCCAGCAGCTCCCCACCTCGGGGGAATGAAGCTTTCTTT. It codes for CASSSPPRGNEAFF. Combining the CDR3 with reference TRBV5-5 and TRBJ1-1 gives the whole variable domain DAGVTQSPTHLIKTRGQQVTLRCSPISGHKSVSWYQQVLGQGPQFIFQYYEKEERGRGNFPDRFSARQFPNYSSELNVNALLLGDSALYLCASSSPPRGNEAFFGQGTRLTVV.

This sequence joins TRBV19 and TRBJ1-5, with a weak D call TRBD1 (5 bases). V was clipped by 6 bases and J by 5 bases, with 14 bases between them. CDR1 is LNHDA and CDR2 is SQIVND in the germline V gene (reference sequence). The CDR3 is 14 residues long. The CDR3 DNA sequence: TGTGCCAGTAGCGCCGTACCCAGGGATCAGCCCCAGCATTTT. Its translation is CASSAVPRDQPQHF.

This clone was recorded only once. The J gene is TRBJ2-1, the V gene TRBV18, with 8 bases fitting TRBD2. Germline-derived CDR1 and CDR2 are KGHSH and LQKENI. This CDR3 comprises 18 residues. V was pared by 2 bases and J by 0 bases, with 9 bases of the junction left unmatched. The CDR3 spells CASSPRSLAGTSYNEQFF. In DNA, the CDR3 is TGTGCCAGCTCACCAAGATCTTTAGCGGGAACCTCCTACAATGAGCAGTTCTTC.

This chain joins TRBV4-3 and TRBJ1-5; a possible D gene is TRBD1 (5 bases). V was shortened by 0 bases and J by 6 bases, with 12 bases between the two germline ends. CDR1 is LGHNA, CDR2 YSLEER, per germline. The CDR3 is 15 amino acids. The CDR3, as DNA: TGCGCCAGCAGCCAAGATTCAGGGAACGGTCAGCCCCAGCATTTT. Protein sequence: CASSQDSGNGQPQHF.